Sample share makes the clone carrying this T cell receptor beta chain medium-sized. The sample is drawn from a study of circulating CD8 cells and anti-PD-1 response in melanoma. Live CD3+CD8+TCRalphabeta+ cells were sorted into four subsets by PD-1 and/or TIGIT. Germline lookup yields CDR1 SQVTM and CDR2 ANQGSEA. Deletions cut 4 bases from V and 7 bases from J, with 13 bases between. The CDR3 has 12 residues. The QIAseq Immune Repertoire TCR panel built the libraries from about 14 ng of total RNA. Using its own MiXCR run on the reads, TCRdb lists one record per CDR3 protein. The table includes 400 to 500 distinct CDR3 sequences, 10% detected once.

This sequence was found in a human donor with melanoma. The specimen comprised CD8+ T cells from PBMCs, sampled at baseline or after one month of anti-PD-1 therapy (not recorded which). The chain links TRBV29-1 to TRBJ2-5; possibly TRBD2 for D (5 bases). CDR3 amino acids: CSVADSRWTQYF. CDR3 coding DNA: TGCAGCGTTGCGGACTCCCGATGGACCCAGTACTTC.